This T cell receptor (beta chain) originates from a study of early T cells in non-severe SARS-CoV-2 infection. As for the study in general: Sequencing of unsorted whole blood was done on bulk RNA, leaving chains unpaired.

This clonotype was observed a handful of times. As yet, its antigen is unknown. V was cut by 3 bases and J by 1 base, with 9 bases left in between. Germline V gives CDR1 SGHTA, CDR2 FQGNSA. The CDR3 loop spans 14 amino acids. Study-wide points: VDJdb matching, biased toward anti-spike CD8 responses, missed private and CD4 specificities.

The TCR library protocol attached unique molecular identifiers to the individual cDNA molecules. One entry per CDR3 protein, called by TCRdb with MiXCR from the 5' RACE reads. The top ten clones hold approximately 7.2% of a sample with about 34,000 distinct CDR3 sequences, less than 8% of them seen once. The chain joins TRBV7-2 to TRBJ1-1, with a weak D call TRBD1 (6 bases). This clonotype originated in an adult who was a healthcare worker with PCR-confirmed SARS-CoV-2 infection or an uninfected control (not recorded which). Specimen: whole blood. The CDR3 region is CASSFQGQNTEAFF. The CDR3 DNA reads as TGTGCCAGCAGCTTTCAGGGGCAGAACACTGAAGCTTTCTTT.